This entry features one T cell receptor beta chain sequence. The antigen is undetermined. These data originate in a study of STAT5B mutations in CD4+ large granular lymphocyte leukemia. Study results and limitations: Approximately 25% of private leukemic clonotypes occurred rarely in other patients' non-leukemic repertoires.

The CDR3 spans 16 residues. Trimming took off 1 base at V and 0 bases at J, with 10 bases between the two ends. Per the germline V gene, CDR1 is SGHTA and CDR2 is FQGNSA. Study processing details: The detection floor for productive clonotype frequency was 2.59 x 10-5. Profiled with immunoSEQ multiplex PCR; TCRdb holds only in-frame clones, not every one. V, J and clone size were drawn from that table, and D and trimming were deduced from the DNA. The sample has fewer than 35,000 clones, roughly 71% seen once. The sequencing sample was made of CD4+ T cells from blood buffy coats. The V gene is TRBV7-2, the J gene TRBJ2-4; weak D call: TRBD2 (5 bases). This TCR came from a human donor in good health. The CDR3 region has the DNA TGTGCCAGCAGCTTAGTACCGGGATTAGCCAAAAACATTCAGTACTTC. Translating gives CASSLVPGLAKNIQYF.